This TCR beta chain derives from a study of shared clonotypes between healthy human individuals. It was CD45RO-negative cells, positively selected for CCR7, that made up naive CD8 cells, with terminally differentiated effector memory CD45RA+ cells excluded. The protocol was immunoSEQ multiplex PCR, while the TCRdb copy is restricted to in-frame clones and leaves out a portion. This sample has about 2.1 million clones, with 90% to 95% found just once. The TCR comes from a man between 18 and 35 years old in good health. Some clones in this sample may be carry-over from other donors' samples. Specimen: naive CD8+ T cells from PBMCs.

The CDR3 nucleotides read TGTGCCATCAGCCTTGGGCGAGGAGAGACCCAGTACTTC. It specifies CAISLGRGETQYF. The chain has TRBV10-3 and TRBJ2-5, with D unclear. Germline CDR1 is ENHRY and CDR2 is SYGVKD. The CDR3 contains 13 residues. V shed 6 bases and J shed 4 bases, with 12 bases lying between them.